The 26 T cell receptor beta chains given below trace back to one sample, sequenced in a study of blood T cell repertoires in COVID-19. Generated by immunoSEQ multiplex PCR, the TCRdb table keeps only in-frame clones and is missing some. The sample shows about 220,000 clones, roughly 80% of them seen only once. The sequenced sample was peripheral blood. These receptors were collected from a man aged 25-45 years with active or convalescent COVID-19.

The chain carries TRBV4-2 and TRBJ2-1, with D hard to call. The CDR3 has 15 amino acids. V was pared by 1 base and J by 3 bases, with 10 bases between. Germline V gives CDR1 LGHNA, CDR2 YNFKEQ. CDR3 protein: CASSQGVASYNEQFF. The CDR3 DNA follows: TGTGCCAGCAGCCAAGGGGTAGCTAGCTACAATGAGCAGTTCTTC.

The chain employs TRBV11-1 and TRBJ1-1, with D tentatively TRBD1 (5 bases). Per the germline V gene, CDR1 is SGHAT and CDR2 is FQDESV (reference sequence). This CDR3 comprises 15 residues. Trimming pared 5 bases from V and 2 bases from J, leaving 15 bases between. In nucleotides, the CDR3 is TGTGCCAGCAGCCATCCCTCAGGGCCTAACACTGAAGCTTTCTTT. Residues: CASSHPSGPNTEAFF.

V and J are TRBV28 and TRBJ1-5; the D is unclear. Germline lookup yields CDR1 MDHEN and CDR2 SYDVKM. Trimming took off 0 bases at V and 2 bases at J, with 11 bases between the two ends. CDR3 length: 16 amino acids. In nucleotides, the CDR3 is TGTGCCAGCAGTTTATGGGTCGGTCAGGGCAATCAGCCCCAGCATTTT. Translation: CASSLWVGQGNQPQHF.

The V gene is TRBV5-6, the J gene TRBJ2-4; 11 positions agree with TRBD2. Germline CDR1 and CDR2: SGHDT and YYEEEE. V gave up 3 bases and J gave up 8 bases; unmatched junction bases: 13. This CDR3 is built from 17 residues. The CDR3: CASSSGTTSGVGDIQYF. The CDR3 nucleotides read TGTGCCAGCAGCTCGGGAACGACTAGCGGGGTGGGAGACATTCAGTACTTC.

The chain employs TRBV7-2 and TRBJ2-7, with 10 bases that match TRBD1. The CDR3 runs 16 residues. V gave up 4 bases and J gave up 3 bases; unmatched junction bases: 9. CDR1 and CDR2 from the germline V gene are SGHTA and FQGNSA. The CDR3 DNA follows: TGTGCCAGCAGCTCTCCCCGGGACAGGGGTCGCTACGAGCAGTACTTC. This encodes CASSSPRDRGRYEQYF.

This chain uses TRBV29-1 with TRBJ2-3; 11 bases are shared with TRBD2. With 6 bases clipped from V and 4 bases from J, the junction kept 6 bases outside the gene matches. CDR1 and CDR2 (germline): SQVTM, ANQGSEA. This CDR3 region has 14 residues. The CDR3 is CSVRLAGRADTQYF. In nucleotides, the CDR3 is TGCAGCGTCCGACTAGCGGGGAGGGCAGATACGCAGTATTTT.

A note on this clone: Different DNA sequences within this sample yield the same CDR3. This sequence joins TRBV28 and TRBJ1-1, with D hard to call. This CDR3 is 13 amino acids long. V was trimmed by 1 base and J by 0 bases, leaving 3 bases between them. Germline CDR1 and CDR2: MDHEN and SYDVKM. The chain's CDR3 is CASSLSLNTEAFF. In DNA, the CDR3 is TGTGCCAGCAGTTTATCTCTGAACACTGAAGCTTTCTTT.

This clone was recorded once. This rearrangement joins TRBV6-5 to TRBJ1-5; D might be TRBD1 (5 bases). This CDR3 is 14 amino acids long. The germline V and J ends were trimmed by 6 bases and 6 bases, with 15 bases remaining between them. Germline CDR1 reads MNHEY; CDR2 reads SVGAGI. Written as DNA, the CDR3 is TGTGCCAGCAGGGGGGAGGGGTTCGGTCAGCCCCAGCATTTT. Translating it yields CASRGEGFGQPQHF.

V and J are TRBV6-1 and TRBJ2-7, with D tentatively TRBD2 (5 bases). The CDR3 consists of 13 residues. V lost 3 bases and J lost 8, with 14 bases in between. Germline V lookup: CDR1 MNHNS, CDR2 SASEGT. The CDR3 DNA follows: TGTGCCAGCAGTGAGAGGGAAGGGAACAAGCAGTACTTC. It is translated as CASSEREGNKQYF.

This chain connects TRBV4-1 to TRBJ2-1, with D tentatively TRBD1 (6 bases). Deletions cut 2 bases from V and 6 bases from J, with 17 bases between. CDR1 and CDR2 from the germline V gene are MGHRA and YSYEKL. The CDR3 length is 16 residues. CDR3: CASSQRTDQSFNEQFF. CDR3 nucleotide sequence: TGCGCCAGCAGCCAAAGGACAGATCAATCATTCAATGAGCAGTTCTTC.

V gene TRBV7-9 combines with J gene TRBJ1-5, with D tentatively TRBD1 (6 bases). The germline V gene encodes CDR1 SEHNR and CDR2 FQNEAQ (reference sequence). This CDR3 is 14 amino acids long. Trimming cost V 5 bases and J 6 bases, with 14 bases left between them. The CDR3 DNA sequence: TGTGCCAGCAGCCAAGGAACAGGGCGTCAGCCCCAGCATTTT. The encoded protein is CASSQGTGRQPQHF. Using reference TRBV7-9 and TRBJ1-5 for the parts outside the CDR3, the full variable domain is DTGVSQNPRHKITKRGQNVTFRCDPISEHNRLYWYRQTLGQGPEFLTYFQNEAQLEKSRLLSDRFSAERPKGSFSTLEIQRTEQGDSAMYLCASSQGTGRQPQHFGDGTRLSIL.

V is TRBV4-3 and J is TRBJ2-3; D is perhaps TRBD2 (6 bases). The CDR3 is 15 residues long. Trimming removed 3 bases from V and 4 bases from J, with 14 bases in between. Germline CDR1 and CDR2: LGHNA and YSLEER. The CDR3 region has the DNA TGCGCCAGCAGCCAGATCTTGCGGGAAGCAGATACGCAGTATTTT. As protein: CASSQILREADTQYF.

The chain employs TRBV6-2 or TRBV6-3 and TRBJ1-1; the D gene is possibly TRBD1 (5 bases). The CDR3 covers 14 residues. V was shortened by 4 bases and J by 3 bases, with 12 bases between the two germline ends. Looked up from germline, CDR1 is MNHEY and CDR2 is SVGEGT. The CDR3 spells CASSLQASDTEAFF. The CDR3 DNA reads TGTGCCAGCAGTTTACAGGCCTCCGACACTGAAGCTTTCTTT.

The rearrangement links TRBV18 to TRBJ1-2; TRBD1 agrees at 8 bases. After removal of 2 bases from V and 7 bases from J, the junction contained 9 bases not matched to a gene. This CDR3 has 15 residues. Germline V gives CDR1 KGHSH, CDR2 LQKENI. In DNA form, the CDR3 reads TGTGCCAGCTCACCAGTTTCTCCAGGGGGCGTTGGCTACACCTTC. Translating gives CASSPVSPGGVGYTF.

This chain joins TRBV5-1 and TRBJ2-5; unclear D gene. Germline V gene lookup returns CDR1 SGHRS and CDR2 YFSETQ. The V end lost 1 base, the J end lost 5 bases, and 15 bases lay between the germline ends. The CDR3 spans 15 residues. CDR3 sequence (DNA): TGCGCCAGCAGCTTGACAGTGGAAGAAGAGGAGACCCAGTACTTC. This gives the protein CASSLTVEEEETQYF.

The V gene is TRBV6-2 or TRBV6-3, the J gene TRBJ2-2; 7 bases line up with TRBD2. The ends lost 6 bases at V and 5 bases at J; junction bases unmatched: 3. CDR3 size: 13 residues. CDR1 MNHEY and CDR2 SVGEGT come from the germline V gene. CDR3 in amino acids: CASSPGGTGELFF. DNA of the CDR3: TGTGCCAGCAGCCCCGGGGGGACCGGGGAGCTGTTTTTT.

This CDR3 is CASSLSTTKRQFF. In DNA, the CDR3 is TGTGCCAGCAGTTTATCCACAACTAAGAGGCAGTTCTTC. The chain joins TRBV27 to TRBJ2-1; the D is unclear. V was trimmed by 0 bases and J by 12 bases, leaving 12 bases between them. Germline V lookup: CDR1 MNHEY, CDR2 SMNVEV (reference sequence). The CDR3 contains 13 residues.

The CDR3 DNA reads TGTGCCAGCCAGACAGGGGGAGCGTACAGGGGGGAGCTGTTTTTT. Translated, it gives CASQTGGAYRGELFF. The genes are TRBV6-5 and TRBJ2-2; 9 bases line up with TRBD1. The CDR3 extends over 15 amino acids. The germline V gene has CDR1 MNHEY and CDR2 SVGAGI. V lost 8 bases, J lost 8 bases, and 12 bases stayed unmatched.

The gene calls are TRBV9 and TRBJ2-3; the D is unclear. The V gene lost 0 bases and the J gene lost 0 bases, with 5 bases spanning the gap. CDR1 SGDLS and CDR2 YYNGEE come from the germline V gene. The CDR3 totals 14 residues. CDR3 DNA sequence: TGTGCCAGCAGCGTAGGAGGTAGCACAGATACGCAGTATTTT. Its protein is CASSVGGSTDTQYF.

The chain couples TRBV13 to TRBJ1-1; 9 bases are shared with TRBD1. CDR3 length: 15 amino acids. J was trimmed by 0 bases and V by 5 bases; bases with no gene match: 4. From germline, CDR1 is PRHDT and CDR2 FYEKMQ (reference sequence). CDR3 coding DNA: TGTGCCAGCAGCCGACGGACAGGGGTGAACACTGAAGCTTTCTTT. This translates into CASSRRTGVNTEAFF.

The gene calls are TRBV4-1 and TRBJ2-1, with D maybe TRBD1 (6 bases). The CDR3 has 18 residues. Per the germline V gene, CDR1 is MGHRA and CDR2 is YSYEKL. Trimming shortened V by 0 bases and J by 7 bases, and 22 bases separated the two germline ends. CDR3 protein: CASSQDIGGGHRENEQFF. Here the CDR3 DNA reads TGCGCCAGCAGCCAAGACATAGGAGGAGGTCACAGGGAAAATGAGCAGTTCTTC.

The chain recombines TRBV10-3 with TRBJ1-1; D is perhaps TRBD1 (5 bases). The CDR3 loop spans 12 amino acids. Trimming stripped 10 bases from V and 6 bases from J, with 15 bases between. Germline assignment: CDR1 ENHRY and CDR2 SYGVKD. The CDR3 spells CASSSRGAEAFF. For the CDR3, the DNA is TGTGCCAGCTCATCAAGGGGTGCTGAAGCTTTCTTT.

This chain uses TRBV9 with TRBJ2-7; 8 positions agree with TRBD2. Trimming at V came to 3 bases and at J to 2 bases, leaving 4 bases not matched to a gene. The germline CDR1 and CDR2 sequences are SGDLS and YYNGEE. The CDR3 spans 14 residues. For the CDR3, the DNA is TGTGCCAGCAGCGAGAGGACTAGCCCCTACGAGCAGTACTTC. This translates into CASSERTSPYEQYF.

V usage is TRBV6-5 and J usage is TRBJ1-2; 8 nucleotides line up with TRBD1. This CDR3 spans 14 amino acids. Germline V gene data show CDR1 as MNHEY and CDR2 as SVGAGI. The trim removed 6 bases at V and 7 bases at J, leaving 10 bases unmatched. CDR3 bases: TGTGCCAGCAGCCGAGGACAGGGAGATTCTGGCTACACCTTC. Translation: CASSRGQGDSGYTF.

As for this clone: One junction end does not reproduce the germline sequence, and a read error may be involved. The chain joins TRBV6-5 to TRBJ2-2; TRBD1 aligns across 9 bases. CDR1 MNHEY and CDR2 SVGAGI come from the germline V gene. This CDR3 region has 16 residues. CDR3 sequence reads: CASSYEQGAKTGELFF. The CDR3 nucleotides read TGTGCCAGCAGTTACGAACAGGGGGCGAAAACCGGGGAGCTGTTTTTT.

V usage is TRBV13 and J usage is TRBJ2-6, with D perhaps matching TRBD2 (6 bases). CDR1 and CDR2 (germline): PRHDT, FYEKMQ (reference sequence). This CDR3 is built from 17 residues. The germline V and J ends were trimmed by 5 bases and 2 bases, with 16 bases remaining between them. CDR3 sequence: CASSRGRGVAGANVLTF. CDR3 sequence (DNA): TGTGCCAGCAGCCGCGGGCGGGGAGTGGCTGGGGCCAACGTCCTGACTTTC.